The 13 T cell receptor beta chains listed next were all sequenced from one sample in a study of OX40 agonist ivuxolimab in advanced cancers. Produced via immunoSEQ multiplex PCR; TCRdb's table is partial and in-frame only. The repertoire holds about 19,000 clones, about 76% seen once, with more than 25% in the top ten. The source material was CD4+ or CD8+ T cells sorted from blood, sampled in a trial of the OX40 agonist ivuxolimab. These receptors came from an adult with an advanced solid tumor such as melanoma, head and neck, liver or kidney cancer.

This clone was seen only once. The rearrangement joins TRBV6-1 to TRBJ1-6; D is perhaps TRBD1 (6 bases). V was cut by 6 bases and J by 1 base, with 10 bases left in between. The germline V gene has CDR1 MNHNS and CDR2 SASEGT. CDR3 length equals 15 residues. CDR3 residues: CASRADSSYNSPLHF. Here the CDR3 DNA reads TGTGCCAGCAGGGCGGACAGTTCCTATAATTCACCCCTCCACTTT.

The chain has TRBV15 and TRBJ2-7, with 12 bases that match TRBD2. The ends lost 3 bases at V and 5 bases at J; junction bases unmatched: 8. The CDR3 spans 16 residues. Germline V gene lookup returns CDR1 LNHNV and CDR2 YYDKDF (reference sequence). The CDR3 DNA is TGTGCCACCAGCAGTCAATGGACTAGCGGGATCCACGAGCAGTACTTC. It translates to CATSSQWTSGIHEQYF.

This rearrangement joins TRBV28 to TRBJ2-5; D gene ambiguous. This CDR3 contains 16 residues. The germline V gene encodes CDR1 MDHEN and CDR2 SYDVKM. With 5 bases removed from V and 4 bases from J, the gap between germline ends came to 20 bases. The CDR3 spells CASSPMMSLNLETQYF. The DNA of the CDR3 is TGTGCCAGCAGTCCCATGATGTCCCTTAACTTAGAGACCCAGTACTTC.

This chain links TRBV5-4 with TRBJ2-7, with D tentatively TRBD1 (6 bases). Trimming stripped 0 bases from V and 2 bases from J, with 9 bases between. Germline lookup yields CDR1 SGHNT and CDR2 YYREEE (reference sequence). The length of the CDR3 is 14 residues. CDR3 loop: CASSLGDKTYEQYF. Written as DNA, the CDR3 is TGTGCCAGCAGCTTGGGGGACAAAACCTACGAGCAGTACTTC.

This clone has a single count. The V and J genes are TRBV6-5 and TRBJ1-3; D call uncertain. The germline V and J ends were trimmed by 2 bases and 4 bases, with 9 bases remaining between them. CDR1 and CDR2 (germline): MNHEY, SVGAGI. CDR3 length: 14 residues. The CDR3 spells CASSYGVGGNTIYF. The CDR3 nucleotides are TGTGCCAGCAGTTACGGAGTAGGCGGAAACACCATATATTTT.

The chain combines TRBV10-2 with TRBJ1-6, with D perhaps TRBD1 (6 bases). The V gene lost 5 bases and the J gene lost 2 bases, with 16 bases spanning the gap. The germline V gene encodes CDR1 WSHSY and CDR2 SAAADI. The CDR3 totals 17 residues. The CDR3 protein is CASSKRDTGAYNSPLHF. In DNA form, the CDR3 reads TGCGCCAGCAGTAAACGGGACACAGGTGCCTATAATTCACCCCTCCACTTT.

The V gene is TRBV19, the J gene TRBJ2-5, with unresolved D. Gene TRBJ2-7 matches the end of the DNA better, so the J call may be wrong. The germline CDR1 and CDR2 sequences are LNHDA and SQIVND (reference sequence). There are 13 residues in the CDR3. The CDR3 region is CASSIRVPYEQYF. In nucleotides, the CDR3 is TGTGCCAGTAGTATCCGGGTTCCCTACGAGCAGTACTTC.

The V call is TRBV27, the J call TRBJ2-1; 7 bases line up with TRBD1. This CDR3 has 14 amino acids. J lost 7 bases, V lost 5 bases, and 8 bases had no gene match. CDR1 is MNHEY, CDR2 SMNVEV, per germline (reference sequence). CDR3 sequence reads: CASSTIQGTNEQFF. Written as DNA, the CDR3 is TGTGCCAGCAGTACGATACAGGGGACAAATGAGCAGTTCTTC.

The chain has TRBV4-1 and TRBJ1-5; the D gene is possibly TRBD1 (6 bases). Germline loops: CDR1 MGHRA, CDR2 YSYEKL. CDR3 size: 16 residues. V shed 2 bases and J shed 3 bases, with 14 bases lying between them. CDR3 protein: CASSQPGVDFNQPQHF. DNA of the CDR3: TGCGCCAGCAGCCAACCAGGGGTGGACTTCAATCAGCCCCAGCATTTT.

Within the sample, this clone is large. J is TRBJ2-5 and V is TRBV27; 11 nucleotides match TRBD1. Germline CDR1 is MNHEY and CDR2 is SMNVEV (reference sequence). CDR3 length: 17 residues. With V trimmed by 2 bases and J by 5 bases, 10 bases remained unmatched. In nucleotides, the CDR3 is TGTGCCAGCAGTTTAGGGGGGACGGACAGGGGGCTGGAGACCCAGTACTTC. It is translated as CASSLGGTDRGLETQYF.

CDR3 loop: CASSLFDGEQYF. In nucleotides, the CDR3 is TGTGCCAGCAGCTTATTCGACGGCGAGCAGTACTTC. This chain connects TRBV7-9 to TRBJ2-5, with no clear D. The J call may be in error: the DNA end matches TRBJ2-7 better. The CDR3 length is 12 residues. Germline V gene sequence: CDR1 SEHNR, CDR2 FQNEAQ (reference sequence).

This clone was observed a handful of times. The chain links TRBV7-5 to TRBJ2-5; the table calls TRBD1, which could not be checked here. TRBV7-5 is a pseudogene segment. The CDR3 extends over 18 amino acids. The CDR3 loop is CARSYISDSGQGQETQYF. The CDR3 DNA follows: TGTGCCAGAAGCTATATCTCGGATTCGGGACAGGGACAGGAGACCCAGTACTTC.

Written as DNA, the CDR3 is TGTGCCAGCAGCTTAGCGGGACTAGCGGGGGGGCAGGAGACCCAGTACTTC. Protein sequence: CASSLAGLAGGQETQYF. The V call is TRBV7-2, the J call TRBJ2-5, with 16 bases that match TRBD2. Germline V gives CDR1 SGHTA, CDR2 FQGNSA. After removal of 0 bases from V and 5 bases from J, the junction contained 3 bases not matched to a gene. The CDR3 runs to 17 residues.